The 30 T cell receptor beta chains presented below share a single source sample, sequenced in a study of T cells after yellow fever vaccination. From the 5' RACE reads, TCRdb called clonotypes with MiXCR, one entry per CDR3 protein. The sample carries approximately 110,000 distinct CDR3 sequences, nearly 7.5% recorded once. This specimen consisted of CD4+ T cells sorted from PBMCs, obtained approximately 11 days after the first yellow fever vaccination. All receptors derive from a man between 18 and 29 years old who received the YFV17D yellow fever vaccine.

This clonotype was counted many times. The chain carries TRBV12-3 or TRBV12-4 and TRBJ1-5; 9 bases fit TRBD1. This CDR3 spans 15 amino acids. V shed 4 bases, J shed 3 bases, and the junction held 4 bases outside the gene matches. This CDR3 is CASSSGQGDNQPQHF. The CDR3 nucleotides read TGTGCCAGCAGTTCGGGACAGGGCGACAATCAGCCCCAGCATTTT.

This clonotype was seen many times. The rearrangement uses TRBV4-2 and TRBJ2-2; 9 positions match TRBD2. The CDR3 totals 18 residues. Germline CDR1 is LGHNA and CDR2 is YNFKEQ. V trimming: 1 base; J trimming: 2 bases; junction bases outside the gene matches: 8. Here the CDR3 DNA reads TGTGCCAGCAGCCAAGGTAGCGGGGGCGACCTTAACACCGGGGAGCTGTTTTTT. Translating it yields CASSQGSGGDLNTGELFF.

This clonotype was observed many times. This chain connects TRBV3-1 to TRBJ1-5; D gene ambiguous. This CDR3 spans 13 amino acids. The germline gives CDR1 LGHDT, CDR2 YNNKEL (reference sequence). The V and J ends lost 1 base and 7 bases respectively, with 8 bases between them. This CDR3 is CASSQGLRQPQHF. The CDR3 nucleotides are TGTGCCAGCAGCCAAGGGCTAAGGCAGCCCCAGCATTTT.

This clonotype has at least ten counts. V is TRBV10-3 and J is TRBJ1-1; 7 bases match TRBD1. V lost 5 bases, J lost 2 bases, and 8 bases stayed unmatched. Germline V gene data show CDR1 as ENHRY and CDR2 as SYGVKD. The CDR3 totals 15 residues. The CDR3 coding sequence is TGTGCCATCAGTCCCAGGACAGGAGCTAACACTGAAGCTTTCTTT. Its protein product is CAISPRTGANTEAFF.

Turning to this clonotype: Possible read error: a much larger clone is one base away. CDR3 DNA sequence: TGTGCCAGCAGGAAGTATGGACAAAAGAATTCACCCCTCCACTTT. Protein sequence: CASRKYGQKNSPLHF. This sequence joins TRBV7-9 and TRBJ1-6; a possible D gene is TRBD1 (5 bases). The germline gives CDR1 SEHNR, CDR2 FQNEAQ (reference sequence). Trimming took off 6 bases at V and 7 bases at J, with 16 bases between the two ends. The length of the CDR3 is 15 residues.

The rearrangement joins TRBV7-2 to TRBJ2-4, with D uncertain. Between the trimmed V and J ends, which lost 5 bases and 3 bases, there was a span of 8 bases. This CDR3 has 13 residues. Germline assignment: CDR1 SGHTA and CDR2 FQGNSA. This CDR3 is CASSPPGKNIQYF. The CDR3 bases are TGTGCCAGCAGCCCCCCCGGCAAAAACATTCAGTACTTC.

This clonotype was counted many times. The chain employs TRBV20-1 and TRBJ2-3, with D maybe TRBD2 (6 bases). CDR1 is DFQATT and CDR2 is SNEGSKA in the germline V gene (reference sequence). The CDR3 totals 15 residues. With 6 bases removed from V and 6 bases from J, the gap between germline ends came to 22 bases. The CDR3 loop reads CSAPPAGSLRDTQYF. DNA for the CDR3: TGCAGTGCGCCCCCTGCGGGATCATTGCGCGATACGCAGTATTTT.

This clonotype was observed at least ten times. V is TRBV6-2 or TRBV6-3 and J is TRBJ2-7; D not certain. Trimming took off 2 bases at V and 5 bases at J, with 7 bases between the two ends. The CDR3 length is 12 residues. Germline V CDR1 and CDR2: MNHEY, SVGEGT. The CDR3 nucleotides read TGTGCCAGCAGTTACCATTACCACGAGCAGTACTTC. This codes for CASSYHYHEQYF.

The table lists this clonotype with many counts. This chain joins TRBV5-1 and TRBJ1-1; D call uncertain. Germline CDR1 is SGHRS and CDR2 is YFSETQ. V was trimmed by 4 bases and J by 7 bases, leaving 14 bases between them. The CDR3 is 13 amino acids. The CDR3 DNA reads TGCGCCAGCAGCCAACCGGGTTTCGATGAAGCTTTCTTT. This translates into CASSQPGFDEAFF.

In its sample, this clonotype was seen many times. The rearrangement joins TRBV19 to TRBJ2-2; D perhaps matches TRBD1 (6 bases). The CDR3 has 14 amino acids. Trimming took 0 bases from V and 4 from J, leaving 6 bases between them. CDR1 LNHDA and CDR2 SQIVND come from the germline V gene (reference sequence). CDR3 sequence: CASSIEGATGELFF. The CDR3 nucleotides read TGTGCCAGTAGTATAGAGGGGGCCACCGGGGAGCTGTTTTTT.

At least ten counts were recorded for this clonotype. The J gene is TRBJ2-5, the V gene TRBV11-2; 9 nucleotides match TRBD1. The CDR3 extends over 14 amino acids. The V gene end was trimmed by 5 bases and the J gene end by 4 bases; junction bases not matched to a gene: 5. CDR1 and CDR2 from the germline V gene are SGHAT and FQNNGV. The CDR3 reads CASSHGQGPETQYF. In nucleotides, the CDR3 is TGTGCCAGCAGCCACGGACAGGGGCCAGAGACCCAGTACTTC. Full variable domain (remainder filled in from reference TRBV11-2 and TRBJ2-5): EAGVAQSPRYKIIEKRQSVAFWCNPISGHATLYWYQQILGQGPKLLIQFQNNGVVDDSQLPKDRFSAERLKGVDSTLKIQPAKLEDSAVYLCASSHGQGPETQYFGPGTRLLVL.

The chain combines TRBV5-1 with TRBJ2-3; no firm D call. In germline, CDR1 is SGHRS, CDR2 YFSETQ. CDR3 length equals 14 residues. V shed 3 bases and J shed 0 bases, with 8 bases lying between them. For the CDR3, the DNA is TGCGCCAGCAGCTCCACGGTGAGCACAGATACGCAGTATTTT. Translated: CASSSTVSTDTQYF.

This clonotype was counted at least ten times. The chain employs TRBV20-1 and TRBJ2-5; no definite D call. Germline CDR1 DFQATT, CDR2 SNEGSKA (reference sequence). Trimming took 4 bases from V and 1 from J, leaving 7 bases between them. The CDR3 runs to 12 residues. The CDR3 DNA sequence: TGCAGTGCTACCCCGCCCCAAGAGACCCAGTACTTC. This translates into CSATPPQETQYF.

This clonotype was observed many times. The chain combines TRBV6-1 with TRBJ1-5; D is ambiguous. V was clipped by 4 bases and J by 0 bases, with 4 bases between them. Germline values: CDR1 MNHNS, CDR2 SASEGT. CDR3 size: 13 residues. The CDR3 region is CASSADSNQPQHF. CDR3 nucleotides: TGTGCCAGCAGTGCAGATAGCAATCAGCCCCAGCATTTT.

This clonotype was observed at least ten times. The chain uses TRBV25-1 and TRBJ1-2; D perhaps matches TRBD1 (5 bases). The CDR3 is 14 amino acids. Trimming shortened V by 4 bases and J by 6 bases, and 15 bases separated the two germline ends. The V gene's germline CDR1 is MGHDK and CDR2 SYGVNS. The CDR3 DNA reads TGTGCCAGCAGTGCCGCGACAGCTCCGGATGGCTACACCTTC. This codes for CASSAATAPDGYTF.

V usage is TRBV6-2 or TRBV6-3 and J usage is TRBJ2-2; a weak D match, TRBD2 (6 bases). V lost 6 bases, J lost 1 base, and 6 bases lay in between. The germline CDR1 and CDR2 sequences are MNHEY and SVGEGT. This CDR3 has 13 amino acids. The CDR3 is CASSGRNTGELFF. CDR3 coding DNA: TGTGCCAGCAGCGGGAGGAACACCGGGGAGCTGTTTTTT.

This chain joins TRBV20-1 and TRBJ2-1; 9 bases agree with TRBD2. Germline assignment: CDR1 DFQATT and CDR2 SNEGSKA (reference sequence). V dropped 6 bases and J dropped 7; count of bases not matched to a gene: 7. The CDR3 contains 13 residues. The DNA of the CDR3 is TGCAGTGCAACGACTAGCGGAGCGAATGAGCAGTTCTTC. The encoded protein is CSATTSGANEQFF.

Ten or more counts support this clonotype. The chain combines TRBV24-1 with TRBJ1-2, with TRBD1 identical over 9 bases. The CDR3 is 15 residues long. Per germline, CDR1 KGHDR and CDR2 SFDVKD. V trimming: 1 base; J trimming: 9 bases; junction bases outside the gene matches: 8. The CDR3 DNA sequence: TGTGCCACCAGTGATTTACGGACAGGGGAGTATAGCTACACCTTC. Amino acid sequence: CATSDLRTGEYSYTF.

This clonotype was recorded many times. This chain joins TRBV27 and TRBJ1-6, with D maybe TRBD1 (6 bases). Per the germline V gene, CDR1 is MNHEY and CDR2 is SMNVEV (reference sequence). V lost 5 bases to trimming and J lost 8 bases, with 16 bases between them. The CDR3 extends over 15 amino acids. The CDR3 DNA reads as TGTGCCAGCAGTACATCCGGGACATCCTATTCACCCCTCCACTTT. This encodes CASSTSGTSYSPLHF.

This clonotype was seen at least ten times. The chain employs TRBV3-1 and TRBJ2-2; tentative D call: TRBD1 (5 bases). Germline CDR1 LGHDT, CDR2 YNNKEL (reference sequence). The V end was cut by 3 bases, the J end by 4 bases, with 12 bases between. This CDR3 comprises 15 residues. The CDR3 coding sequence is TGTGCCAGCAGCCAGGGCGTAGGGGCCACCGGGGAGCTGTTTTTT. Translation gives CASSQGVGATGELFF. Combining the CDR3 with reference TRBV3-1 and TRBJ2-2 gives the whole variable domain DTAVSQTPKYLVTQMGNDKSIKCEQNLGHDTMYWYKQDSKKFLKIMFSYNNKELIINETVPNRFSPKSPDKAHLNLHINSLELGDSAVYFCASSQGVGATGELFFGEGSRLTVL.

This clonotype has at least ten counts. The gene calls are TRBV12-3 or TRBV12-4 and TRBJ1-3, with 7 bases fitting TRBD1. The CDR3 has 15 amino acids. V trimming: 5 bases; J trimming: 0 bases; junction bases outside the gene matches: 4. For the CDR3, the DNA is TGTGCCAGCAGTACCCGGGACAGCTCTGGAAACACCATATATTTT. This translates into CASSTRDSSGNTIYF.

This clonotype was detected many times. The chain carries TRBV7-2 and TRBJ2-7, with 10 bases that match TRBD1. The CDR3 runs to 14 residues. With V trimmed by 7 bases and J by 4 bases, 7 bases remained unmatched. CDR1 is SGHTA, CDR2 FQGNSA, per germline. The CDR3 region has the DNA TGTGCCAGCAAAAGACAGGGGGCAGTTTACGAGCAGTACTTC. It codes for CASKRQGAVYEQYF.

V gene TRBV5-5 combines with J gene TRBJ2-7; no clear D. The CDR3 totals 13 residues. Germline CDR1 is SGHKS and CDR2 is YYEKEE (reference sequence). V shed 8 bases and J shed 3 bases, with 15 bases lying between them. The CDR3 DNA is TGTGCCAGGACCCCTGGGGTCCTCTACGAGCAGTACGTC. This codes for CARTPGVLYEQYV.

This chain joins TRBV28 and TRBJ2-7; TRBD1 aligns across 8 bases. The CDR3 length is 13 residues. The germline gives CDR1 MDHEN, CDR2 SYDVKM. The junction had 5 bases not matched to a gene; V was cut back by 6 bases and J by 4 bases. The CDR3 coding sequence is TGTGCCAGCAGGTCCGGACAGGGATACGAGCAGTACGTC. As protein: CASRSGQGYEQYV.

CDR3 sequence reads: CASSWGAGEAYEQYV. The CDR3 bases are TGCGCCAGCAGTTGGGGGGCAGGGGAGGCCTACGAGCAGTACGTC. The rearrangement links TRBV5-1 to TRBJ2-7; D tentatively fits TRBD1 or TRBD2 (6 bases each). V shed 5 bases and J shed 2 bases, with 17 bases lying between them. Germline V gives CDR1 SGHRS, CDR2 YFSETQ. The CDR3 is 15 amino acids.

This sequence joins TRBV6-5 and TRBJ1-2; maybe TRBD1 (6 bases). The ends were cut back, 2 bases at V and 0 bases at J, with 13 bases in the middle. The CDR3 covers 16 residues. Germline V gene lookup returns CDR1 MNHEY and CDR2 SVGAGI. The CDR3 region has the DNA TGTGCCAGCAGTTACGGGGGGGCACTACCTAACTATGGCTACACCTTC. It translates to CASSYGGALPNYGYTF.

This clonotype has a count of ten or more. The gene calls are TRBV5-1 and TRBJ2-3, with D maybe TRBD2 (5 bases). Trimming shortened V by 3 bases and J by 2 bases, and 16 bases separated the two germline ends. CDR3 length: 16 amino acids. Per the germline V gene, CDR1 is SGHRS and CDR2 is YFSETQ. The CDR3 here is CASSSSGWEITDTQYF. In DNA, the CDR3 is TGCGCCAGCAGCTCGAGTGGTTGGGAGATCACAGATACGCAGTATTTT. The variable domain in full, completed from reference TRBV5-1 and TRBJ2-3, reads KAGVTQTPRYLIKTRGQQVTLSCSPISGHRSVSWYQQTPGQGLQFLFEYFSETQRNKGNFPGRFSGRQFSNSRSEMNVSTLELGDSALYLCASSSSGWEITDTQYFGPGTRLTVL.

This clonotype was found many times. This chain connects TRBV7-9 to TRBJ2-4, with D hard to call. This CDR3 spans 13 amino acids. From germline, CDR1 is SEHNR and CDR2 FQNEAQ (reference sequence). V was pared by 5 bases and J by 6 bases, with 11 bases between. CDR3 nucleotides: TGTGCCAGCAGCCCCTCCCCCTCAAACATTCAGTACTTC. Its protein is CASSPSPSNIQYF. The entire variable domain, with the rest obtained from reference TRBV7-9 and TRBJ2-4, is as follows: DTGVSQNPRHKITKRGQNVTFRCDPISEHNRLYWYRQTLGQGPEFLTYFQNEAQLEKSRLLSDRFSAERPKGSFSTLEIQRTEQGDSAMYLCASSPSPSNIQYFGAGTRLSVL.

This clonotype was recorded many times. V usage is TRBV6-2 or TRBV6-3 and J usage is TRBJ2-4; the D call may be TRBD1 or TRBD2 (6 bases each). CDR1 is MNHEY, CDR2 SVGEGT, per germline. V shed 11 bases and J shed 8 bases, with 22 bases lying between them. This CDR3 is built from 14 residues. The CDR3 spells CAVNKPGANYIQYF. CDR3 nucleotide sequence: TGTGCCGTCAACAAGCCGGGGGCAAACTACATTCAGTACTTC.

There are a few counts of this clonotype. The chain is built from TRBV28 and TRBJ2-7; 7 nucleotides align to TRBD1. CDR1 MDHEN and CDR2 SYDVKM come from the germline V gene. V lost 4 bases to trimming and J lost 6 bases; unmatched junction nucleotides: 9. The CDR3 length is 14 residues. The chain's CDR3 is CASSSRTGPSEQYV. The CDR3 bases are TGTGCCAGCAGTTCCAGGACAGGTCCATCCGAGCAGTACGTC.